This T cell receptor beta chain originates from a study of blood T cell repertoires in COVID-19. Overall study: Sites across the United States, Italy and Spain contributed samples from acute and convalescent COVID-19. Sample material is recorded as cDNA or gDNA derived from T cells, B-cell-depleted T cells, or PBMCs.

In the authors' workflow: Amplification with reference gene primers provided the estimates of nucleated cell counts. Clones were read by immunoSEQ multiplex PCR, and TCRdb kept only the in-frame ones, dropping some. V and J calls and clone size are those listed in that table; D and trimming were worked out from the DNA. The sample holds around 67,000 clones; approximately 79% are singletons and the top ten take about 16%. The trim removed 2 bases at V and 8 bases at J, leaving 6 bases unmatched. Germline CDR1 MNHEY, CDR2 SVGAGI. CDR3 length: 14 residues. This receptor was taken from a man older than 75 with active COVID-19. The specimen was peripheral blood. The chain couples TRBV6-5 to TRBJ1-2; TRBD1 matches 9 bases. The CDR3 loop reads CASSYLGQGRGYTF. The CDR3 DNA sequence: TGTGCCAGCAGTTACCTCGGACAGGGGAGGGGCTACACCTTC.